This T cell receptor beta chain derives from a study of OX40 agonist ivuxolimab in advanced cancers. The germline V gene encodes CDR1 LGHNT and CDR2 FRNRAP. The CDR3 is made up of 15 amino acids. The V end lost 4 bases, the J end lost 2 bases, and 12 bases lay between the germline ends. Measured with immunoSEQ multiplex PCR; TCRdb has only the in-frame clones, and not every one. The sample holds roughly 100,000 clones, around four fifths seen once. It was autoimmune disease history or systemic immunosuppression that excluded patients. This material consisted of CD4+ or CD8+ T cells sorted from blood, taken in a trial of the OX40 agonist ivuxolimab. V is TRBV12-5 and J is TRBJ1-5; D might be TRBD1 (5 bases). The sequence was obtained from an adult with an advanced solid tumor such as melanoma, head and neck, liver or kidney cancer. The CDR3 DNA sequence: TGTGCTAGTGGTTGGCAGGGTAGTGGCAATCAGCCCCAGCATTTT. It translates to CASGWQGSGNQPQHF.